The rows below give T cell receptor beta chains drawn from one sample of a study of tumor-infiltrating lymphocytes in primary liver carcinoma. TCRdb fed the multiplex PCR reads into MiXCR, producing one record per CDR3 protein. The table lists over 250,000 distinct CDR3 sequences, nearly 60% of them singletons. Sequenced sample: peripheral blood. The receptors were sampled from a woman aged 30 to 39 with primary liver carcinoma and hepatitis B virus infection. Both conserved end residues are trimmed from each CDR3. A D gene is named only where the DNA matches it firmly.

d_gene	v_gene	j_gene	CDR3aa
TRBD1	TRBV6-2/TRBV6-3	TRBJ2-7	ASRSAGTGGKWY
.	TRBV19	TRBJ2-3	ATQGQGHGDTQY
TRBD2	TRBV29-1	TRBJ2-7	SVPSGASSYEQY
TRBD2	TRBV4-3	TRBJ2-1	TSGHTELVNEQF
.	TRBV28	TRBJ1-1	ASSSPRGYTDAF
.	TRBV5-1	TRBJ2-2	ASSKDTTFNTGELF
TRBD1	TRBV6-6	TRBJ1-3	ASSVQGEITGNTIY
TRBD1	TRBV6-2/TRBV6-3	TRBJ2-7	ASSRRQGRSYEQY
.	TRBV7-2	TRBJ2-7	ASSLVGGSLYEQY
.	TRBV6-2/TRBV6-3	TRBJ2-3	ASSYHFSVGSDTQY
TRBD1	TRBV5-1	TRBJ1-1	ASSWDRNEAF
.	TRBV29-1	TRBJ1-5	CVGDYSNQPQH
.	TRBV30	TRBJ2-1	AWSPNFTTQF
.	TRBV6-6	TRBJ1-1	ASSYSGRNTEAF
.	TRBV25-1	TRBJ2-7	ASSEWGVGEQY
TRBD1	TRBV7-8	TRBJ2-6	ASSSSGQGAGANVLT
.	TRBV5-1	TRBJ2-5	ASSSAGPQQETQC
.	TRBV5-1	TRBJ2-7	ASSLGHSYGPYEQY
.	TRBV24-1	TRBJ2-3	ATSVLTDYQVADTQY
.	TRBV11-3	TRBJ2-5	ASSLSTTSGGTQY
.	TRBV28	TRBJ2-3	ASSSGWWEDTQY
.	TRBV6-6	TRBJ2-1	ASTLTYNEQF
.	TRBV6-5	TRBJ1-6	ASSPGLSRSYNSPLH
TRBD1	TRBV29-1	TRBJ2-5	SVMTGAQETQY
.	TRBV29-1	TRBJ1-1	SVEGAEINTEAF
TRBD2	TRBV10-3	TRBJ2-5	ASRTSGKGWETQY
TRBD2	TRBV4-1	TRBJ2-3	ASSLRLAGSTDTQY
TRBD1	TRBV29-1	TRBJ1-2	SVAANFQGQGYGYT
.	TRBV6-5	TRBJ1-2	ASNPTATSYGYT
.	TRBV12-3/TRBV12-4	TRBJ1-1	ASSLGNKNTEAF
.	TRBV12-3/TRBV12-4	TRBJ2-1	ASSQRDGKSSYNEQF
.	TRBV6-2/TRBV6-3	TRBJ2-3	ASSSDYSASSTDTQY
.	TRBV13	TRBJ2-2	ASFEGTGELF
TRBD2	TRBV11-2	TRBJ2-3	ASRVAGYTDTQY
TRBD2	TRBV29-1	TRBJ2-1	SALRDYNEYF
.	TRBV4-1	TRBJ2-1	ATSQGFGGSYNEQF
TRBD1	TRBV2	TRBJ2-1	ASSRRDRRTSSSYNEQF
.	TRBV4-1	TRBJ2-7	ASSQVDRSHEQY
.	TRBV5-5	TRBJ1-1	ASSFGGMNTEAF
.	TRBV12-3/TRBV12-4	TRBJ2-5	ASSMTQGGDQETQY
.	TRBV11-2	TRBJ2-7	ASSLGPTGYEQY
TRBD1	TRBV4-2	TRBJ2-7	ASSQGDRAEQY
TRBD1	TRBV11-2	TRBJ1-6	TSTSGTGCHSPLH
.	TRBV12-3/TRBV12-4	TRBJ1-1	ASSLQEGAEAF
.	TRBV7-9	TRBJ2-2	ATSVPVGELF
.	TRBV19	TRBJ2-1	ASSIDINRPNEQF
TRBD1	TRBV5-6	TRBJ2-5	AGSATGQGKETQY
TRBD2	TRBV7-8	TRBJ2-1	ASSSLAGGPRPYNEQF
.	TRBV10-3	TRBJ2-5	AISGTIGETQY
.	TRBV19	TRBJ1-1	ASSTHTLNTEAF
.	TRBV12-3/TRBV12-4	TRBJ2-4	ASSGTAKNIQY
TRBD2	TRBV29-1	TRBJ2-1	SVARLAGYNEQF
.	TRBV4-1	TRBJ1-2	ASSQESFNYGYT
TRBD2	TRBV6-6	TRBJ2-7	ASSLSGTSGRYEQY
.	TRBV11-2	TRBJ2-3	ASSPYRTGADTQY
TRBD2	TRBV13	TRBJ2-2	ASGSSGRDTGELF